A selection of T cell receptor beta chains follows, all from one sample in a study of radiation and T cells in renal cell carcinoma. Sequenced by immunoSEQ multiplex PCR; TCRdb stores in-frame clones only, minus some. The sample lists approximately 80,000 clones; 89% were seen once. The sample here was blood, taken from a patient whose treatment included radiotherapy and nephrectomy. Receptor source: a woman in her sixties or seventies with renal cell carcinoma. Each CDR3 is given with its conserved first and last residue. The D gene is left open where the match is weak. The size entry is marked missing in some rows and otherwise reads once, few, many or a size class.

TRBD1,TRBJ1-5,.,TRBV6-1,TGTGCCAGCAGTGAAATGGGACAGGGGAGAACTCCCCAGCATTTT,CASSEMGQGRTPQHF
TRBD2,TRBJ2-1,.,TRBV11-3,TGTGCCAGCAGCCCGACTAGCGTCGGGCAGTTCTTC,CASSPTSVGQFF
.,TRBJ1-4,.,TRBV7-2,TGTGCCAGCAGCAACCCGGGGGGGGCGGTTGAAAAACTGTTTTTT,CASSNPGGAVEKLFF
.,TRBJ2-7,.,TRBV6-5,TGTGCCAGCAGTTACGGGGCAGGGGCAGACGAGCAGTGCTTC,CASSYGAGADEQCF
.,TRBJ1-1,.,TRBV9,TGTGCCAGCAGCCCACGTGGACGGAGTGACACTGAAGCTTTCTTT,CASSPRGRSDTEAFF
.,TRBJ2-2,once,TRBV5-1,TGCGCCAGCAGCTTGGCGCTAGCATACACCGGGGAGCTGTTTTTT,CASSLALAYTGELFF
.,TRBJ2-7,.,TRBV18,TGTGCCAGCTCACCGACAACGGGGTCCTACGAGCAGTACTTC,CASSPTTGSYEQYF
.,TRBJ1-2,.,TRBV28,TGTGCCAGCACCATGGAGGGTTACTATGGCTACACCTTC,CASTMEGYYGYTF
.,TRBJ2-1,.,TRBV5-6,TGTGCCAGCAGCTTGGTGGGCGGCCGGTACAATGAGCAGTTCTTC,CASSLVGGRYNEQFF
.,TRBJ2-7,.,TRBV5-1,TGCGCCAGCAGCTTCCGAGGAGGGGGATCCTACGAGCAGTACTTC,CASSFRGGGSYEQYF
.,TRBJ2-2,.,TRBV9,TGTGCCAGCAGCGTAGGAGGAGGGGGCGGCACCGGGGAGCTGTTTTTT,CASSVGGGGGTGELFF
TRBD1,TRBJ1-3,few,TRBV9,TGTGCCAGCAGCGTAGAGGTAGGGGGCACAGGAAACACCATATATTTT,CASSVEVGGTGNTIYF
.,TRBJ1-4,few,TRBV9,TGTGCCAGCAGCGTATACCCAGGCGAAAAACTGTTTTTT,CASSVYPGEKLFF
.,TRBJ2-3,.,TRBV9,TGTGCCAGCAGCAGGGGATCTAGCGTGGCCACAGATACGCAGTATTTT,CASSRGSSVATDTQYF
TRBD1,TRBJ2-7,once,TRBV27,TGTGCCAGCAGTTTGACAGGGGGCGGCTACGAGCAGTACTTC,CASSLTGGGYEQYF
.,TRBJ2-2,.,TRBV18,TGTGCCAGCTCACCCTTTCGGACCGGGGAGCTGTTTTTT,CASSPFRTGELFF
.,TRBJ1-5,.,TRBV28,TGTGCCAGCTTTGGCGGCAATCAGCCCCAGCATTTT,CASFGGNQPQHF
.,TRBJ1-2,once,TRBV28,.,CASSSSGQGIYYGYTF
.,TRBJ1-3,.,TRBV10-3,TGTGCCATCAGTGAGGCCCGACGGACTGGAAACACCATATATTTT,CAISEARRTGNTIYF
TRBD1,TRBJ2-1,.,TRBV7-2,TGTGCCAGCAGCTTACGCCCGGACAGGGACTATGAGCAGTTCTTC,CASSLRPDRDYEQFF
.,TRBJ2-5,.,TRBV9,TGTGCCAGCAGCGTAGCCTGGGGAGAGACCCAGTACTTC,CASSVAWGETQYF
.,TRBJ1-1,few,TRBV12-5,TGTGCTAGTGCTACCCACGATGAAGCTTTCTTT,CASATHDEAFF
.,TRBJ2-3,.,TRBV28,TGTGCCAGCAGTTCCCCGGGCAAAGGAACAGATACGCAGTATTTT,CASSSPGKGTDTQYF
TRBD1,TRBJ2-2,.,TRBV28,TGTGCCAGCAGGCACAGGGGTAACGGGGAGCTGTTTTTT,CASRHRGNGELFF
TRBD1,TRBJ2-1,.,TRBV28,TGTGCCAGCACTTCATCCGGGACAGGGGGGAATGAGCAGTTCTTC,CASTSSGTGGNEQFF
TRBD2,TRBJ2-3,.,TRBV19,TGTGCCAGTAGGCCCGCCGGGCGGGGGGGCACAGATACGCAGTATTTT,CASRPAGRGGTDTQYF
.,TRBJ1-2,.,TRBV4-1,TGCGCCAGCAGCCAAGAGGGGGCGGGGGGTAAGGGTGGTGATGGCTACACCTTC,CASSQEGAGGKGGDGYTF
.,TRBJ2-7,.,TRBV7-4,TGTGCCTGGGCGCGGGGGCGCACGCGGGGGAGCTCCTACGAGCAGTACTTC,CAWARGRTRGSSYEQYF
.,TRBJ2-2,.,TRBV9,TGTGCCAGCAGCGTAGGGTCAGGGGGGCTCACCGGGGAGCTGTTTTTT,CASSVGSGGLTGELFF
TRBD2,TRBJ2-7,.,TRBV2,TGTGCCAGCAGGGGCACGCGGGGGGGAATGGTCTACGAGCAGTACTTC,CASRGTRGGMVYEQYF
TRBD2,TRBJ2-3,.,TRBV19,TGTGCCAGTAGTATAGCGGGGGGGACTAGCACAGATACGCAGTATTTT,CASSIAGGTSTDTQYF
TRBD1,TRBJ2-1,.,TRBV29-1,TGCAGCGCTCGGGACAGGGGCCCCTACAATGAGCAGTTCTTC,CSARDRGPYNEQFF
TRBD1,TRBJ1-2,.,TRBV29-1,TGCAGCGTAGACAGGGGGCCCTATGGCTACACCTTC,CSVDRGPYGYTF
TRBD1,TRBJ2-7,few,TRBV6-1,TGTGCCAGCAGTGCTCCTTACAGGGGGCGGATTACCTACGAGCAGTACTTC,CASSAPYRGRITYEQYF
.,TRBJ1-2,.,TRBV4-1,TGCGCCAGCAGCCAAGATGAGAACAGGGCCTATGGCTACACCTTC,CASSQDENRAYGYTF
.,TRBJ2-3,.,TRBV9,TGTGCCAGCAGCTTAGGGGGCCCTAGCGTGGGTACGCAGTATTTT,CASSLGGPSVGTQYF
.,TRBJ1-1,.,TRBV20-1,TGCAGTGCTACTGTGAACACTGAAGCTTTCTTT,CSATVNTEAFF
.,TRBJ1-1,.,TRBV27,TGTGCCAGCAGTTTAGCTTGGACGGGGAACACTGAAGCTTTCTTT,CASSLAWTGNTEAFF
TRBD1,TRBJ1-6,.,TRBV5-1,TGCGCCAGCAGCCCGGGGACAGACAATTCACCCCTCCACTTT,CASSPGTDNSPLHF
.,TRBJ2-5,.,TRBV18,TGTGCCAGCTCACAGTACCAAGAGACCCAGTACTTC,CASSQYQETQYF
.,TRBJ1-6,.,TRBV14,TGTGCCAGCAGCCAAGTGCCACCCCGGGGCAGCCTCAGCTCCTATAATTCACCCCTCCACTTT,CASSQVPPRGSLSSYNSPLHF